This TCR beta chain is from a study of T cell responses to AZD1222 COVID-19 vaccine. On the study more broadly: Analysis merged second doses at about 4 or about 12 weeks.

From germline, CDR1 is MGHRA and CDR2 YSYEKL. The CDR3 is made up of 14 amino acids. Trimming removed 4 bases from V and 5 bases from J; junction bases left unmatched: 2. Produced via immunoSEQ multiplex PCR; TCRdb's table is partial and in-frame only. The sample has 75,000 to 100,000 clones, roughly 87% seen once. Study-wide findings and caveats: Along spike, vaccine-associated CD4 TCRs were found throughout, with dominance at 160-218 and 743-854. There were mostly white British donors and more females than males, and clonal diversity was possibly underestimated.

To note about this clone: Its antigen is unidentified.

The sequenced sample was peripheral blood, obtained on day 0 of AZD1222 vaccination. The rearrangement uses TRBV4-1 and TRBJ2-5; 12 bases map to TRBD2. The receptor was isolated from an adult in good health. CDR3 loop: CASSPLAGGETQYF. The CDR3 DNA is TGCGCCAGCAGCCCTCTAGCGGGAGGGGAGACCCAGTACTTC.